The entry below describes one TCR beta chain. Its target antigen remains unknown. Base qualities are not provided; no much larger clone lies one nucleotide away. Trimming takes 3 bases from V and 1 base from J, and the germline ends sit 10 bases apart. There are 14 amino acids in the CDR3, from cysteine to phenylalanine inclusive. The DNA shown is the 42-base CDR3, in frame from base 1. Based on the germline V gene, the CDR1 and CDR2 sequences are KGHSH and LQKENI. A single peripheral blood draw of around 100 mL on average was collected from each donor into heparinised tubes. Using a panel that included CD45RO, CCR7, CD25, CD127, CD95 and CD27, naive, central memory, regulatory and stem cell-like memory CD4+ T cells were sorted on a BD FACSAria II. A purity above 98% was achieved for all sorted populations. PBMCs were separated immediately by Lymphoprep density gradient centrifugation and were stained directly, without being cultured. Samples were stained and sorted in pairs, with one healthy donor and one patient per experiment, so that batch effects were minimized.

The entire isolated RNA was reverse transcribed using the High Capacity cDNA Reverse Transcription Kit, and thus expressed TCRB transcripts were sequenced. Deep immunoSEQ sequencing was performed on naive, central memory and regulatory T cell samples, with an average of around 3.4 million total reads per sample. After sorted cells were lysed in RLT buffer, RNA was extracted with DNase-treated RNeasy Micro or Mini kits, with the choice depending on cell number. Each cell subset was processed separately to prevent cross-contamination, with patient and healthy donor samples processed together. TCRB sequences were amplified from cDNA with the immunoSEQ multiplex PCR, producing 87-bp fragments spanning the CDR3 region. Amplicons were sequenced on the Illumina HiSeq platform. Concerning the study's data processing: PCR bias was computationally corrected using synthetic template baselines, reads within Hamming distance 2 were collapsed, and singletons that could not be merged were discarded. By aligning reads against IMGT, V, D and J genes, CDR3 length, and insertions or deletions at six rearrangement sites were assigned. Within each subset, clonotype counts were normalized to sorted cell number, and only after that were true diversity and Gini coefficients computed with the tcR R package. The overlap coefficient, calculated on TCRB nucleotide sequences, was used to measure repertoire sharing. Out-of-frame TCRB sequences from naive cells were analyzed to stand in for the pre-selection repertoire. TCRdb holds this immuneACCESS table with in-frame rearrangements only. Some clones are missing; in checked studies, unresolved V genes explain under half, and the rest has no known cause. The V and J calls and clone size were taken over from that table, and D and trimming were inferred from the DNA. In all, the sample holds around 340,000 clones, and about 18% of those were seen once. Roughly 0.045% of the sample comes from the top ten.

The data were obtained in a study of beta chain features in type 1 diabetes (dated by TCRdb to the late 2010s). Context from the whole study: Mean age, gender distribution, total cell number and subset yield were not different between patients and healthy donors. Across all samples, about 110 million sorted cells were examined, and cell number per subset correlated strongly with RNA yield. The study compared the TCRB repertoires of sorted circulating CD4+ T cell subsets in recently diagnosed type 1 diabetes patients with those in matched healthy donors. Naive and central memory subsets were obtained from all 30 or so donors, but regulatory and stem cell-like memory subsets were isolated from only 8 patients and roughly 8 healthy donors. What the authors observed across the whole study: PCR may preferentially amplify shorter templates, but because patient and control samples were amplified and corrected together, any resulting skew would affect both groups equally. Type 1 diabetes patients showed a moderate but significant shortening of TCRB CDR3 length in all four CD4+ subsets. Patients with type 1 diabetes made fewer insertions and deleted more nucleotides at VDJ recombination sites, implying thymic rearrangement abnormalities. Because the HLA sub-analyses included only small numbers of individuals, any influence of HLA type on TCRB rearrangement was left unresolved. Sequencing cDNA rather than genomic DNA could over-represent highly expressing activated cells, although activation and CD3 levels did not differ between groups. Naive, central memory and regulatory TCRB repertoires appeared to be more similar among patients than among healthy donors.

The chain is assembled from TRBV18 and TRBJ2-7, with a weak D call of TRBD1 (7 bases match). The clonotype was recovered from a woman between 18 and 29 years old in good health. Source material: naive CD4+ T cells from blood. The cell subset or site label on this specimen signifies: true naive CD4+ T cells. The CDR3 reads CASSPSGGSYEQYF. Read as DNA, the sequence is TGTGCCAGCTCACCCTCAGGGGGGTCCTACGAGCAGTACTTC.